Below, 10 T cell receptor beta chains from the same sample are listed, as sequenced in a study of shared clonotypes between healthy human individuals. Here immunoSEQ multiplex PCR was the method, and the copy in TCRdb shows in-frame clones only, minus some. The sample gives approximately 1.5 million clones, 97% to 99% of which show up once; 0.3% to 0.45% is in the top ten. Sample: naive CD4+ T cells sorted from blood. Subset here: CD45RA+ positively selected. These receptors were collected from a man aged 30 to 39 in good health.

The chain couples TRBV12-2 to TRBJ2-7; the table calls TRBD1, which could not be checked here. TRBV12-2 is a known pseudogene. The CDR3 sequence is 14 residues long. The CDR3 nucleotides read TGTGCAAGTCGCTTAGCCCAGGGGACCTACGAGCAGTACTTC. Protein sequence: CASRLAQGTYEQYF.

Turning to this clone: Other DNA sequences in the sample encode the same CDR3. The chain employs TRBV9 and TRBJ2-7; 8 bases agree with TRBD1. Germline CDR1 SGDLS, CDR2 YYNGEE. The CDR3 loop spans 14 amino acids. Losses at the gene ends were 0 bases for V and 3 bases for J; bases not matched to a gene: 2. As DNA, the CDR3 is TGTGCCAGCAGCGTAGCAGGGGGCGGCTACGAGCAGTACTTC. The encoded protein is CASSVAGGGYEQYF.

The chain couples TRBV4-3 to TRBJ1-2, with 9 nucleotides matching TRBD1. The V gene end was trimmed by 4 bases and the J gene end by 8 bases; junction bases not matched to a gene: 5. The CDR3 has 13 residues. Looked up from germline, CDR1 is LGHNA and CDR2 is YSLEER. The CDR3 loop reads CASSPGTGKGYTF. CDR3 nucleotide sequence: TGCGCCAGCAGCCCGGGGACAGGGAAGGGCTACACCTTC.

The chain links TRBV4-3 to TRBJ1-4; D not certain. Between the trimmed V and J ends, which lost 4 bases and 8 bases, there was a span of 11 bases. The length of the CDR3 is 13 residues. In germline, CDR1 is LGHNA, CDR2 YSLEER. The CDR3 coding sequence is TGCGCCAGCAGCCTACGAGGAGAGGAAAAACTGTTTTTT. Amino acid sequence: CASSLRGEEKLFF.

Here the CDR3 reads CASSRNPDTQYF. In DNA, the CDR3 is TGTGCCAGCAGCCGTAATCCTGATACGCAGTATTTT. V usage is TRBV11-2 and J usage is TRBJ2-3; D is ambiguous. The germline gives CDR1 SGHAT, CDR2 FQNNGV. The CDR3 extends over 12 amino acids. V was cut by 5 bases and J by 6 bases, with 9 bases left in between.

The chain links TRBV10-2 to TRBJ2-1, with a weak D call TRBD1 (5 bases). This CDR3 has 15 residues. The germline V gene has CDR1 WSHSY and CDR2 SAAADI. Trimming removed 8 bases at V and 6 bases at J, with 20 bases between. CDR3 loop: CASGGAFLIPNEQFF. CDR3 nucleotide sequence: TGCGCCAGCGGTGGGGCTTTTTTAATACCCAATGAGCAGTTCTTC.

This clone has just one count. The V call is TRBV7-8, the J call TRBJ1-2; D might be TRBD1 (5 bases). Trimming cost V 1 base and J 8 bases, with 17 bases left between them. Germline CDR1 SGHVS, CDR2 FQNEAQ. This CDR3 contains 15 residues. CDR3 amino acids: CASSLDTRGIGGYTF. The CDR3 nucleotides are TGTGCCAGCAGCTTAGACACTAGGGGCATCGGCGGCTACACCTTC.

The chain uses TRBV11-2 and TRBJ2-5, with TRBD2 as a possible D gene (6 bases). CDR1 and CDR2 from the germline V gene are SGHAT and FQNNGV. The ends were cut back, 4 bases at V and 5 bases at J, with 14 bases in the middle. The CDR3 length is 14 residues. In DNA form, the CDR3 reads TGTGCCAGCAGCTCCCGACTAGTTCGGGAGACCCAGTACTTC. As protein: CASSSRLVRETQYF.

This clone came up once. This sequence joins TRBV28 and TRBJ1-5, with TRBD1 identical over 9 bases. Germline trimming cut 8 bases from V and 4 bases from J; bases unmatched to any gene: 15. CDR1 MDHEN and CDR2 SYDVKM come from the germline V gene. The CDR3 extends over 17 amino acids. The chain's CDR3 is CASLPEPTTGGNQPQHF. Here the CDR3 DNA reads TGTGCCAGCCTCCCTGAGCCAACGACAGGGGGGAATCAGCCCCAGCATTTT. Supplemented by reference TRBV28 and TRBJ1-5, the full variable domain reads DVKVTQSSRYLVKRTGEKVFLECVQDMDHENMFWYRQDPGLGLRLIYFSYDVKMKEKGDIPEGYSVSREKKERFSLILESASTNQTSMYLCASLPEPTTGGNQPQHFGDGTRLSIL.

The CDR3 DNA reads TGTGCCAGCAGCCCCCGGGGGCGGGAGGACGAGCAGTACTTC. Its translation: CASSPRGREDEQYF. This chain links TRBV5-5 with TRBJ2-7, with 8 bases aligning to TRBD2. The germline gives CDR1 SGHKS, CDR2 YYEKEE (reference sequence). This CDR3 has 14 residues. Losses at the gene ends were 4 bases for V and 5 bases for J; bases not matched to a gene: 8.